What follows describes a single T cell receptor (beta chain). These data originate in a study of blood T cell repertoires in COVID-19. Study details: T cells, B-cell-depleted T cells, or PBMCs provided the cDNA or gDNA that served as material.

Germline loops: CDR1 MDHEN, CDR2 SYDVKM. The V and J ends lost 7 bases and 0 bases respectively, with 18 bases between them. This CDR3 has 17 residues. In the original workflow: Amplified reference gene primers provided the basis for estimating nucleated cell counts. The repertoire was sequenced with immunoSEQ multiplex PCR; TCRdb's copy has only in-frame clones and lacks some. The D gene and trimming were derived from the DNA, and the V and J assignments and clone size from that table. The table shows 200,000 to 250,000 clones, with about 85% occurring only once. The sample was peripheral blood. This chain uses TRBV28 with TRBJ1-4; no clear D gene. The receptor's source is a man aged 30 to 45 with active or convalescent COVID-19. This CDR3 is CASTRYPYAATNEKLFF. DNA for the CDR3: TGTGCCAGCACGCGATACCCCTACGCGGCAACTAATGAAAAACTGTTTTTT.